The present T cell receptor beta chain was sequenced within a study of long-term antiretroviral therapy in people with HIV. General study points: Upon ART, diversity increased but remained lower than transplant donor controls.

Of note for this clone: What it binds is not known.

Researchers ran immunoSEQ v3.0 at survey level. Profiled with immunoSEQ multiplex PCR; TCRdb holds only in-frame clones, not every one. The sample yields about 23,000 clones, more than 70% seen once. The germline gives CDR1 SGHTA, CDR2 FQGNSA. V was trimmed by 4 bases and J by 7 bases, leaving 8 bases between them. There are 12 residues in the CDR3. The genes are TRBV7-2 and TRBJ2-1, with D possibly being TRBD1 or TRBD2 (5 bases each). The specimen comprised unsorted PBMCs, sampled 0.6 years after starting antiretroviral therapy. The origin of this receptor is a man in his 60s with HIV. As DNA, the CDR3 is TGTGCCAGCAGCTGGGACCGGAATGAGCAGTTCTTC. Translation gives CASSWDRNEQFF.